Shown below are 20 T cell receptor beta chains from a single sample sequenced in a study of identical twins (TCRdb year 2016). Libraries were prepared through 5' RACE. The sequencing machine was an Illumina HiSeq 2000. TCRdb trimmed the raw reads at Q25, called clones with MiXCR and kept productive beta chains. CDR3 protein sequences are deduplicated, and each keeps its most common genes and DNA. In this sample the table shows about 210,000 distinct CDR3 sequences, less than 10% of which occur a single time. The ten largest account for 5% to 6% of the sample. Sequencing input: memory (CD45RO+) T cells sorted from blood. Sample cell subset or site, as interpreted from the label and publication: CD45RO+ enriched T cells. The source is a woman aged 18-35 years in good health.

V is TRBV5-5 and J is TRBJ1-2; 12 nucleotides line up with TRBD1. This CDR3 spans 13 amino acids. Germline CDR1 reads SGHKS; CDR2 reads YYEKEE (reference sequence). V trimming: 3 bases; J trimming: 8 bases; junction bases outside the gene matches: 2. CDR3 sequence reads: CASSSGTGGGYTF. The CDR3 DNA reads TGTGCCAGCAGCTCGGGGACAGGGGGCGGCTACACCTTC.

This clonotype was detected ten times or more. The V gene is TRBV5-1, the J gene TRBJ1-1; tentative D call: TRBD1 (5 bases). The CDR3 is made up of 14 amino acids. Germline CDR1 SGHRS, CDR2 YFSETQ. Trimming took off 8 bases at V and 0 bases at J, with 14 bases between the two ends. The CDR3 nucleotides read TGCGCCAGTTGGGACGAGGCAATGAACACTGAAGCTTTCTTT. Translating it yields CASWDEAMNTEAFF. The full variable domain, completed using reference TRBV5-1 and TRBJ1-1, is KAGVTQTPRYLIKTRGQQVTLSCSPISGHRSVSWYQQTPGQGLQFLFEYFSETQRNKGNFPGRFSGRQFSNSRSEMNVSTLELGDSALYLCASWDEAMNTEAFFGQGTRLTVV.

This clonotype was counted only a few times. The V call is TRBV12-3 or TRBV12-4, the J call TRBJ1-2, with 7 bases fitting TRBD1. The CDR3 spans 15 residues. V lost 5 bases, J lost 5 bases, and 11 bases stayed unmatched. The CDR3 region has the DNA TGTGCCAGCAGTCTAGGGGGCAGGGCAGGTTATGGCTACACCTTC. This gives the protein CASSLGGRAGYGYTF.

This rearrangement joins TRBV11-3 to TRBJ2-3; D is ambiguous. V was shortened by 0 bases and J by 6 bases, with 7 bases between the two germline ends. CDR3 length equals 13 residues. Germline values: CDR1 SGHNT, CDR2 YENEEA. This chain's CDR3 is CASSLDLWDTQYF. The CDR3 nucleotides are TGTGCCAGCAGCTTAGATCTATGGGATACGCAGTATTTT. Full variable domain (remainder filled in from reference TRBV11-3 and TRBJ2-3): EAGVVQSPRYKIIEKKQPVAFWCNPISGHNTLYWYLQNLGQGPELLIRYENEEAVDDSQLPKDRFSAERLKGVDSTLKIQPAELGDSAVYLCASSLDLWDTQYFGPGTRLTVL.

The table lists this clonotype with a few counts. The CDR3 DNA sequence: TGCGCCAGCAGTGAGTTTGGACTAGCGGCTGCGACCCAGTACTTC. Translating it yields CASSEFGLAAATQYF. V is TRBV10-1 and J is TRBJ2-5, with 10 nucleotides matching TRBD2. Losses at the gene ends were 1 base for V and 7 bases for J; bases not matched to a gene: 6. The CDR3 has 15 residues. Germline lookup yields CDR1 WNHNN and CDR2 SYGVQD (reference sequence).

This clonotype was observed at least ten times. This sequence joins TRBV5-6 and TRBJ2-2, with 7 bases identical to TRBD2. Per the germline V gene, CDR1 is SGHDT and CDR2 is YYEEEE. V was clipped by 4 bases and J by 5 bases; unmatched bases: 14. The CDR3 is made up of 17 amino acids. CDR3 nucleotide sequence: TGTGCCAGCAGCCCCCCCCCGCTACTAGCGTCAACCGGGGAGCTGTTTTTT. It yields the protein CASSPPPLLASTGELFF.

The rearrangement links TRBV9 to TRBJ2-5, with 9 positions matching TRBD1. CDR3 length equals 16 residues. CDR1 and CDR2 (germline): SGDLS, YYNGEE. V gave up 4 bases and J gave up 1 base; unmatched junction bases: 8. CDR3 sequence reads: CASSLRQGDPQETQYF. The DNA of the CDR3 is TGTGCCAGCAGCTTACGACAGGGGGATCCCCAAGAGACCCAGTACTTC.

The chain employs TRBV20-1 and TRBJ1-1, with D uncertain. V lost 2 bases and J lost 0, with 13 bases in between. The CDR3 has 15 amino acids. The germline gives CDR1 DFQATT, CDR2 SNEGSKA (reference sequence). Written as DNA, the CDR3 is TGCAGTGCTAGACCCCACCGCAGCATGAACACTGAAGCTTTCTTT. Translated, it gives CSARPHRSMNTEAFF.

In this sample, this clonotype turned up a few times. This chain uses TRBV10-3 with TRBJ1-1, with TRBD1 matching over 12 bases. Trimming took 11 bases from V and 7 from J; bases not matched to a gene: 8. This CDR3 region has 13 residues. Germline CDR1 reads ENHRY; CDR2 reads SYGVKD. CDR3 protein: CAAGGTGGNEAFF. CDR3 in DNA: TGTGCCGCGGGAGGGACAGGGGGCAATGAAGCTTTCTTT.

This clonotype appeared many times. The chain recombines TRBV2 with TRBJ2-2, with a possible D match to TRBD1 (5 bases). V was pared by 7 bases and J by 2 bases, with 11 bases between. This CDR3 has 14 amino acids. Germline V gene lookup returns CDR1 SNHLY and CDR2 FYNNEI. The CDR3 is CASKQDTNTGELFF. The CDR3 nucleotides are TGTGCCAGCAAGCAGGACACTAACACCGGGGAGCTGTTTTTT.

The chain has TRBV7-2 and TRBJ2-2, with 9 positions matching TRBD2. In germline, CDR1 is SGHTA, CDR2 FQGNSA. The CDR3 has 15 residues. The V and J ends lost 3 bases and 5 bases, in that order; junction bases with no gene match: 4. The CDR3 region is CASSFLRGGTGELFF. CDR3 nucleotides: TGTGCCAGCAGCTTCTTGCGGGGGGGGACCGGGGAGCTGTTTTTT.

The J gene is TRBJ1-4, the V gene TRBV11-2; TRBD1 matches at 7 bases. Germline V gene sequence: CDR1 SGHAT, CDR2 FQNNGV. The CDR3 contains 15 residues. V lost 4 bases, J lost 3 bases, and 5 bases stayed unmatched. CDR3 sequence reads: CASSSTGIANEKLFF. CDR3 bases: TGTGCCAGCAGCTCGACAGGGATTGCTAATGAAAAACTGTTTTTT.

V is TRBV19 and J is TRBJ2-2, with D tentatively TRBD2 (5 bases). This CDR3 spans 21 amino acids. V was shortened by 4 bases and J by 0 bases, with 27 bases between the two germline ends. The germline CDR1 and CDR2 sequences are LNHDA and SQIVND (reference sequence). The DNA for the CDR3 is TGTGCCAGTAGTAGCCCTCATGGAGGACGCCCCTCCTCCTCGAACACCGGGGAGCTGTTTTTT. This encodes CASSSPHGGRPSSSNTGELFF.

The chain recombines TRBV2 with TRBJ2-4, with D unresolved. Deletions cut 0 bases from V and 0 bases from J, with 9 bases between. The length of the CDR3 is 16 residues. From germline, CDR1 is SNHLY and CDR2 FYNNEI. The CDR3 loop reads CASSEAALIAKNIQYF. The DNA of the CDR3 is TGTGCCAGCAGTGAAGCGGCTCTGATAGCCAAAAACATTCAGTACTTC.

This clonotype was seen a handful of times. The gene calls are TRBV5-1 and TRBJ2-7; 11 nucleotides line up with TRBD1. Germline assignment: CDR1 SGHRS and CDR2 YFSETQ. The CDR3 covers 16 residues. J was trimmed by 5 bases and V by 2 bases; bases with no gene match: 9. The CDR3 nucleotides read TGCGCCAGCAGCTTTGGGAACCGGGACAGGGGGGACGAGCAGTACTTC. As protein: CASSFGNRDRGDEQYF.

The chain joins TRBV18 to TRBJ2-7; D is undetermined. The CDR3 consists of 11 residues. The V and J ends lost 6 bases and 5 bases respectively, with 8 bases between them. Germline V gene data show CDR1 as KGHSH and CDR2 as LQKENI. The CDR3 nucleotides are TGTGCCAGCTCCCATGGAGACGAGCAGTACTTC. It specifies CASSHGDEQYF.

CDR3 nucleotide sequence: TGTGCCATCAGTCCGTTTGGCCCCGGACTAGCGGGCGAAGAGACCCAGTACTTC. Amino acid sequence: CAISPFGPGLAGEETQYF. The chain combines TRBV10-3 with TRBJ2-5; TRBD2 agrees at 11 bases. The CDR3 spans 18 residues. Per the germline V gene, CDR1 is ENHRY and CDR2 is SYGVKD. V gave up 5 bases and J gave up 3 bases; unmatched junction bases: 14.

This clonotype was counted between two and nine times. This chain uses TRBV24-1 with TRBJ2-1; D not resolved. The V end was cut by 10 bases, the J end by 6 bases, with 12 bases between. In germline, CDR1 is KGHDR, CDR2 SFDVKD. This CDR3 comprises 12 residues. The CDR3 loop is CATSNFSNEQFF. CDR3 nucleotide sequence: TGTGCCACGTCTAACTTCAGCAATGAGCAGTTCTTC.

This clonotype was counted many times. The chain links TRBV12-3 or TRBV12-4 to TRBJ1-1; D is unresolved. The germline V and J ends were trimmed by 6 bases and 0 bases, with 11 bases remaining between them. The CDR3 covers 14 residues. CDR3 protein: CASRIRSMNTEAFF. The CDR3 DNA is TGTGCCAGCAGGATAAGGTCCATGAACACTGAAGCTTTCTTT.

In this sample, this clonotype turned up a few times. The gene calls are TRBV6-5 and TRBJ2-7, with a weak D call TRBD1 (5 bases). In germline, CDR1 is MNHEY, CDR2 SVGAGI. V lost 6 bases and J lost 4, with 13 bases in between. The CDR3 runs 13 residues. DNA for the CDR3: TGTGCCAGCAGCCACTCGACAGCTTACGAGCAGTACTTC. Translating it yields CASSHSTAYEQYF.